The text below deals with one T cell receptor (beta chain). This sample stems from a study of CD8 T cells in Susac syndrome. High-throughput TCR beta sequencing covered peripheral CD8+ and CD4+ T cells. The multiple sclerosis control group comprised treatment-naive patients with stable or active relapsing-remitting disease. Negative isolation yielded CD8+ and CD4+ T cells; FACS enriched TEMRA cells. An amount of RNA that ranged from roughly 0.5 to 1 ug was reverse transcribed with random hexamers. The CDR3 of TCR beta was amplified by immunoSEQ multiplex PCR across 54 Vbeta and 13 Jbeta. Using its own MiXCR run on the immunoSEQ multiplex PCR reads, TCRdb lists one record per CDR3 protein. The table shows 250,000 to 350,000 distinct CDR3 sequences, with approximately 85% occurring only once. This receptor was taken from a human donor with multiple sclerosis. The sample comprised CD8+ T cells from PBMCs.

The CDR3 nucleotides are TGTGCCAGCAGTTCCCGCGGGACTCGTTACAATGAGCAGTTCTTC. It codes for CASSSRGTRYNEQFF. The chain has TRBV12-3 or TRBV12-4 and TRBJ2-1; the D gene is possibly TRBD2 (6 bases). This CDR3 is 15 amino acids long. V dropped 4 bases and J dropped 4 bases, with 14 bases sitting between them.